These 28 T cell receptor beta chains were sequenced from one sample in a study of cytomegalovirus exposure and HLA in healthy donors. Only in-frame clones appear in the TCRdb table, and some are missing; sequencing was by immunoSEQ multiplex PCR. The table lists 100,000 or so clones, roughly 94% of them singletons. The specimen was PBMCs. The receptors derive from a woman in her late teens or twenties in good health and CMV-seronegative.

The CDR3 sequence is CASSSPDREGGYTF. The CDR3 nucleotides read TGTGCCAGCAGTTCCCCGGACAGGGAGGGTGGCTACACCTTC. The chain uses TRBV6-6 and TRBJ1-2; 8 bases are shared with TRBD1. The length of the CDR3 is 14 residues. Germline CDR1 reads MNHNY; CDR2 reads SVGAGI (reference sequence). V was clipped by 4 bases and J by 7 bases; unmatched bases: 8.

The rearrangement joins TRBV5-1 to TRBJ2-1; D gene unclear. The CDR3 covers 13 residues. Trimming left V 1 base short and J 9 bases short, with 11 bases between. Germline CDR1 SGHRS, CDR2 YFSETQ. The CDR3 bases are TGCGCCAGCAGCTTGTCGAGGTCAACTGAGCAGTTCTTC. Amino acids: CASSLSRSTEQFF.

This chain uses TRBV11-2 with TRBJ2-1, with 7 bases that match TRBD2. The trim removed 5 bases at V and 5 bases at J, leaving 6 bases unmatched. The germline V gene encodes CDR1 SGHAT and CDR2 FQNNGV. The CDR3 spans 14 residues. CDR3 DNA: TGTGCCAGCAGCGCCCGGGACTACAACAATGAGCAGTTCTTC. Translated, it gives CASSARDYNNEQFF.

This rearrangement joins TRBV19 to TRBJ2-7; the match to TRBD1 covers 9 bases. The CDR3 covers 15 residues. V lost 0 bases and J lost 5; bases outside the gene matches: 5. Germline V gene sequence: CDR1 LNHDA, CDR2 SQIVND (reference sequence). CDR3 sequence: CASSIDRTGENEQYF. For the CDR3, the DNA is TGTGCCAGTAGTATAGATAGGACAGGGGAAAACGAGCAGTACTTC.

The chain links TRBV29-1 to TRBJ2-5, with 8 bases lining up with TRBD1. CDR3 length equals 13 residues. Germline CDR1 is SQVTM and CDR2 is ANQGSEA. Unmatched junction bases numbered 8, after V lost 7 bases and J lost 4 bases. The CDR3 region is CSGTGGNGETQYF. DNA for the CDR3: TGCAGCGGAACAGGGGGTAATGGAGAGACCCAGTACTTC.

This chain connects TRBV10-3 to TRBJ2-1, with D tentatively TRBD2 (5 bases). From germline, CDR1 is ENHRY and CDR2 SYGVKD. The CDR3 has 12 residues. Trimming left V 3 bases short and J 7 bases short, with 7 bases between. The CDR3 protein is CAISDRGNEQFF. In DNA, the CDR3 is TGTGCCATCAGTGACCGCGGGAATGAGCAGTTCTTC.

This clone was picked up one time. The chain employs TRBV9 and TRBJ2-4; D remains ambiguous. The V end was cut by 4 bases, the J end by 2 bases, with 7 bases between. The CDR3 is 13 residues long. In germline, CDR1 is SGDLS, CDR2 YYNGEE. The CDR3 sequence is CASSTATKNIQYF. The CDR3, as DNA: TGTGCCAGCAGCACCGCGACCAAAAACATTCAGTACTTC.

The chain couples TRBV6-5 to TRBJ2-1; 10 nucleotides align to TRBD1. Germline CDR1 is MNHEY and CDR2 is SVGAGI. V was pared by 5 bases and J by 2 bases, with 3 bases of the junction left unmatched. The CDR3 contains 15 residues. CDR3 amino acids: CASSLTGGPYNEQFF. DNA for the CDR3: TGTGCCAGCAGTCTGACAGGGGGCCCCTACAATGAGCAGTTCTTC.

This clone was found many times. The CDR3 DNA reads as TGTGCCAGCACTCCGAGCTATCGGAACACTGAAGCTTTCTTT. It encodes CASTPSYRNTEAFF. The V and J genes are TRBV9 and TRBJ1-1; the D is unclear. The CDR3 is 14 amino acids. CDR1 SGDLS and CDR2 YYNGEE come from the germline V gene. Trimming stripped 6 bases from V and 1 base from J, with 13 bases between.

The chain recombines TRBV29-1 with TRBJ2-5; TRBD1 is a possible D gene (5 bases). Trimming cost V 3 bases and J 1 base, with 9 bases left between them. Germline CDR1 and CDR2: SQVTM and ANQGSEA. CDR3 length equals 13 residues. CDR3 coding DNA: TGCAGCGTTGACAGGGAAGCCCAAGAGACCCAGTACTTC. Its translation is CSVDREAQETQYF.

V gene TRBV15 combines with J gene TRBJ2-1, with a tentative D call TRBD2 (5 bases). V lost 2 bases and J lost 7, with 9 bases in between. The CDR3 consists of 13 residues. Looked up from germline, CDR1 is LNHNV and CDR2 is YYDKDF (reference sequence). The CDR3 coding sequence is TGTGCCACCAGCAGAACTAGGAATAATGAGCAGTTCTTC. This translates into CATSRTRNNEQFF.

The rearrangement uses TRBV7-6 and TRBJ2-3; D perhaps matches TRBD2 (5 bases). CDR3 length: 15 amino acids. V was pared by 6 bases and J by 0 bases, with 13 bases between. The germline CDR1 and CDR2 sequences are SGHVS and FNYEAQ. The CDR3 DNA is TGTGCCAGCAGTGCTACAAGCGGAAGCACAGATACGCAGTATTTT. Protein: CASSATSGSTDTQYF.

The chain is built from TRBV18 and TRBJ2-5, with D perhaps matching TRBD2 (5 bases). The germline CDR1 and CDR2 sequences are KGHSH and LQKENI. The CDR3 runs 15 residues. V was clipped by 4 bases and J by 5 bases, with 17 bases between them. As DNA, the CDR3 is TGTGCCAGCTCACTCAACCGGGGATCATCTGAGACCCAGTACTTC. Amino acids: CASSLNRGSSETQYF.

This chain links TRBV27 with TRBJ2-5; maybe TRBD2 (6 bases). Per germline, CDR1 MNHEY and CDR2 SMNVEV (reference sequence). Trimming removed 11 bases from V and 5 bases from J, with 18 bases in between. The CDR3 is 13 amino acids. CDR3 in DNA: TGTGCCGTTATGGGAGGCCCATGGGAGACCCAGTACTTC. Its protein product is CAVMGGPWETQYF.

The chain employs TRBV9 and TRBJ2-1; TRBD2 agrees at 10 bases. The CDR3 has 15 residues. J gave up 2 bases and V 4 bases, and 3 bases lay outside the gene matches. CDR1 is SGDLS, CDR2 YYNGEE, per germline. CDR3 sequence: CASSPGLAAYNEQFF. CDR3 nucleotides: TGTGCCAGCAGCCCTGGACTAGCGGCCTACAATGAGCAGTTCTTC.

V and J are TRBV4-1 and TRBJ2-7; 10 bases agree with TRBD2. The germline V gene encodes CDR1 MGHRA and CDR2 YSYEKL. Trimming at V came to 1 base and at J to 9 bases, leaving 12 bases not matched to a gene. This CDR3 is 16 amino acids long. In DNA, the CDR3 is TGCGCCAGCAGCCAAGGTGTCCTAGCGGGAGAAAGTTGGCAGTACTTC. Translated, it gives CASSQGVLAGESWQYF.

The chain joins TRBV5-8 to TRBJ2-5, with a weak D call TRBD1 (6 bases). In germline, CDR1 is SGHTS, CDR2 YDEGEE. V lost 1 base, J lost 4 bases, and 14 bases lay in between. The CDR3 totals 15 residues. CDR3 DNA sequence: TGTGCCAGCAGCTTGCCAGGGGTAGGGCCAGAGACCCAGTACTTC. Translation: CASSLPGVGPETQYF.

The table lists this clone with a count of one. CDR3 nucleotide sequence: TGTGCCTGGAGTCTGGGGGCATATACCGGGGAGCTGTTTTTT. It specifies CAWSLGAYTGELFF. The rearrangement links TRBV30 to TRBJ2-2; a weak D match, TRBD1 (6 bases). V was shortened by 2 bases and J by 5 bases, with 12 bases between the two germline ends. CDR1 and CDR2 (germline): GTSNPN, SVGIG (reference sequence). The CDR3 spans 14 residues.

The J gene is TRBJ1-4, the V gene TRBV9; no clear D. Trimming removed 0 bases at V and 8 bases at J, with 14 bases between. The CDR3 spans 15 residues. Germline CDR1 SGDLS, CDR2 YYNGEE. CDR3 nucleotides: TGTGCCAGCAGCGTAGTTCCAGAGACGCGGGAAAAACTGTTTTTT. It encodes CASSVVPETREKLFF.

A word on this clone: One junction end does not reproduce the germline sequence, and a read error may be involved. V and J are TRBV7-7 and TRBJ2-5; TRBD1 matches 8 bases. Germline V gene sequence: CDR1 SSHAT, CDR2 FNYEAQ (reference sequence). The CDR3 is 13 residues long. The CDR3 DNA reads TGTGCTAGCAGCAAAGACAGGGGAGAGACCCAGTACTTC. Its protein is CASSKDRGETQYF.

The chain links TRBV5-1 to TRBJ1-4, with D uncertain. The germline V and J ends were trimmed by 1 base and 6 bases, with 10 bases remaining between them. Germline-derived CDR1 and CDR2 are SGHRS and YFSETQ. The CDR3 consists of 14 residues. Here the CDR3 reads CASSLRGLDEKLFF. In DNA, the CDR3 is TGCGCCAGCAGCTTGCGAGGGTTGGATGAAAAACTGTTTTTT.

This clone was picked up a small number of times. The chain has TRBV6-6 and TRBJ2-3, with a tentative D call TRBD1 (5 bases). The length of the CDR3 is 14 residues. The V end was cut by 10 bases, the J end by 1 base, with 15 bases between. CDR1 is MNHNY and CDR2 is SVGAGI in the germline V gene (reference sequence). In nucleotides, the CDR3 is TGTGCCACCGGTAGGGGTAGGGGCACAGATACGCAGTATTTT. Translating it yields CATGRGRGTDTQYF.

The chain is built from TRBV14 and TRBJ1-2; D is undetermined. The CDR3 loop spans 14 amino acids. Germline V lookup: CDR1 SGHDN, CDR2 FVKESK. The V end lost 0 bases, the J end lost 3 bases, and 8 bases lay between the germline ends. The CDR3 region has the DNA TGTGCCAGCAGCCAAGATCAATTTTACTATGGCTACACCTTC. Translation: CASSQDQFYYGYTF.

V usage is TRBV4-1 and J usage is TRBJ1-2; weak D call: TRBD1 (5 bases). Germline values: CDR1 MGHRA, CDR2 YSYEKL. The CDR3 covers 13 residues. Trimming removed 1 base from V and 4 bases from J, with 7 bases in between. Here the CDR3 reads CASSQVDSYGYTF. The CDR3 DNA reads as TGCGCCAGCAGCCAAGTAGACAGCTATGGCTACACCTTC.

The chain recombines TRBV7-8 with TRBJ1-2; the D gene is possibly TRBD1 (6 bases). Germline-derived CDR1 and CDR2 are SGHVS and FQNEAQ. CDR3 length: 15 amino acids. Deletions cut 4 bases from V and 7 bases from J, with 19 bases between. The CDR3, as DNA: TGTGCCAGCAGCTCCGTAGGAACAGGGTTCTTTGGCTACACCTTC. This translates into CASSSVGTGFFGYTF.

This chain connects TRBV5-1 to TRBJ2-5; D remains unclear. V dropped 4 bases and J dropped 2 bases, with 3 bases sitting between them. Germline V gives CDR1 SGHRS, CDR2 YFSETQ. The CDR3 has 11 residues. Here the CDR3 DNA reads TGCGCCAGCAGCACACAAGAGACCCAGTACTTC. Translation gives CASSTQETQYF.

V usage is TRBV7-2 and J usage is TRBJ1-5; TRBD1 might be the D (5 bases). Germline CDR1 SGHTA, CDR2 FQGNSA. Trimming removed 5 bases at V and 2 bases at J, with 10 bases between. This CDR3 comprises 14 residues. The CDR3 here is CASSPGGGNQPQHF. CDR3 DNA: TGTGCCAGCAGCCCCGGGGGGGGCAATCAGCCCCAGCATTTT. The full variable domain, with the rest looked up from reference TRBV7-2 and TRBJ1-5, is GAGVSQSPSNKVTEKGKDVELRCDPISGHTALYWYRQSLGQGLEFLIYFQGNSAPDKSGLPSDRFSAERTGGSVSTLTIQRTQQEDSAVYLCASSPGGGNQPQHFGDGTRLSIL.

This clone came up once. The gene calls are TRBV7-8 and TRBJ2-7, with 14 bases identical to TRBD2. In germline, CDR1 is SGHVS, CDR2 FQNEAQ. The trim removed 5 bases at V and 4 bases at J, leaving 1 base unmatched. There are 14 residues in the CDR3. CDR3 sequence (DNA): TGTGCCAGCAGCGGGACTAGCGGGAGTTACGAGCAGTACTTC. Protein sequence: CASSGTSGSYEQYF.